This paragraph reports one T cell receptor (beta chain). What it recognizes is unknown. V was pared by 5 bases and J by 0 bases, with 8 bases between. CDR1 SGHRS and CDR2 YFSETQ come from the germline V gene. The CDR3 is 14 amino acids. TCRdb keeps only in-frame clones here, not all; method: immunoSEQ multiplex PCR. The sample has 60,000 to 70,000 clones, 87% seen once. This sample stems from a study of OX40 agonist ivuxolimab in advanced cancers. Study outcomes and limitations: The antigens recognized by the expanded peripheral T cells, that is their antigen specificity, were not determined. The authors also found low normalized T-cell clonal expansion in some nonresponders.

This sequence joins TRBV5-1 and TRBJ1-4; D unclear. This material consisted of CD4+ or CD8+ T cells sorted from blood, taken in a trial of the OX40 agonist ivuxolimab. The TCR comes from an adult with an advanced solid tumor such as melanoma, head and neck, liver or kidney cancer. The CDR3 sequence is CASRFDPTNEKLFF. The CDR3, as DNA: TGCGCCAGCAGGTTTGACCCAACTAATGAAAAACTGTTTTTT.